This T cell receptor beta chain was observed in a study of CD8+CD57+ T cells in acquired aplastic anemia. Study conclusions and caveats: Levels of CD8+ Simpson's diversity were not significantly distinct in patients versus controls. Sharing between patients and controls was observed for about 27 CD8+ CDR3 sequences.

Sequenced patients had shown CD8+CD57+ cell expansion by flow cytometry. Patients uniformly had severe acquired aplastic anemia. Blood was sampled before the patients had received any therapy. This clonotype showed up just once. Its antigen is not known. V gave up 4 bases and J gave up 5 bases; unmatched junction bases: 16. The CDR3 consists of 19 residues. Germline assignment: CDR1 MDHEN and CDR2 SYDVKM. The study profiled TCR beta VDJ and CDR3 using genomic DNA as template. TCRdb used MiXCR to reprocess the reads, holding one entry per CDR3 protein. Seen here are about 160,000 distinct CDR3 sequences, about 50% observed once, and the top ten hold 30% to 40%.

The sample comprised sorted CD4+, CD8+, or CD8+CD57+ T cells (not recorded which) from PBMCs. The chain links TRBV28 to TRBJ2-7; 14 nucleotides line up with TRBD2. The source is a human donor with aplastic anemia. Written as DNA, the CDR3 is TGTGCCAGCAGTTCCGCCGAGGGGACTAGCGGGAGTAAATCCCACGAGCAGTACTTC. Translating gives CASSSAEGTSGSKSHEQYF. The full variable domain, with the rest looked up from reference TRBV28 and TRBJ2-7, is DVKVTQSSRYLVKRTGEKVFLECVQDMDHENMFWYRQDPGLGLRLIYFSYDVKMKEKGDIPEGYSVSREKKERFSLILESASTNQTSMYLCASSSAEGTSGSKSHEQYFGPGTRLTVT.